This T cell receptor beta chain was obtained from a study of blood T cell repertoires in COVID-19 (dated by TCRdb to 2020 to 2021). About the investigation overall: Collaborator samples came from the United States, Italy and Spain and covered acute and convalescent phases of COVID-19. Where available, HLA class I and class II types were obtained from metadata supplied by the sample provider rather than from assay-based typing. The material from the prospective study consisted of cDNA or gDNA derived from T cells, B-cell-depleted T cells, or PBMCs. The repertoires were released in a freely available public database meant as a resource for research on the immune response to SARS-CoV-2. Samples were obtained from the ongoing ImmuneRACE study (first 160 participants) and from some 1,200 subjects provided by 6 global collaborators. Deeply sampled blood TCRbeta repertoires from subjects exposed to, actively infected with, or recovered from COVID-19 were included in the dataset. The sample metadata nearly always contained a de-identified subject ID, COVID-19 status, age in years and sex. The paper's findings and limits, for the study overall: How much clinical and demographic metadata was included differed by source and by participant, and the metadata was provided uncurated.

TCRbeta CDR3 regions were amplified from genomic DNA by means of the immunoSEQ Assay, a bias-controlled multiplex PCR. The authors' analysis ran thus. Within the assay, amplification of reference gene primers was used to estimate how many nucleated cells each sample contained. Sequence reads were collapsed and filtered to measure the absolute abundance of every unique TCRbeta CDR3 rearrangement. Productive Simpson clonality was computed per sample as the square root of Simpson's diversity index over productive rearrangements. TCRdb provides this immuneACCESS table in a form limited to in-frame rearrangements. Some clones are lacking; in checked studies, under half of them reflect an unresolved V gene, and why the rest are absent is not known. V and J calls and clone size are given by that table; D and trimming were obtained from the DNA. Present in this sample are 85,000 to 100,000 clones, roughly 83% of which were seen just once. In total, the top ten clones hold more than 20% of the sample.

Including the terminal cysteine and phenylalanine, the CDR3 comprises 14 residues. Only the CDR3 DNA stays, 42 bases, in frame from base 1. Sequences SGHNT (CDR1) and YYREEE (CDR2) are obtained from the germline V gene (reference sequence). V trim: 3 bases; J trim: 5 bases; unmatched bases: 4. The collaborating institutions used their own protocols to collect whole blood in K2EDTA tubes. For TCRbeta analysis, collaborator samples were shipped as frozen whole blood, as isolated PBMCs, or as DNA extracted from either sample type. Turning to this clone: This clone's antigen is unknown. Base qualities are missing; no much larger clone stands one base away.

The clonotype originates from a human donor in a cohort sampled during active COVID-19. The source material was peripheral blood. The chain uses TRBV5-4 and TRBJ1-2; 10 middle bases align to TRBD1. The sequence in DNA is TGTGCCAGCAGCTACGGACAGGGGGGTTATGGCTACACCTTC. It translates as CASSYGQGGYGYTF.